Described below is a single TCR beta chain sequence and its context. V trimming: 5 bases; J trimming: 2 bases; junction bases outside the gene matches: 7. The CDR3 consists of 15 residues. Germline values: CDR1 MNHEY, CDR2 SVGAGI. The data belong to a study of control samples from healthy donors and cancer patients. This table comes from immunoSEQ multiplex PCR, and its TCRdb copy is limited to in-frame clones, with some not included. The table includes 100,000 or so clones, approximately 93% detected once. Source material: blood. The receptor was isolated from a woman in her thirties in good health. The genes are TRBV6-5 and TRBJ1-2; 8 bases are shared with TRBD1. CDR3 residues: CASSLGRQGNYGYTF. The CDR3 region has the DNA TGTGCCAGCAGTCTAGGACGACAGGGGAACTATGGCTACACCTTC.